Detailed here is one T cell receptor beta chain. The data originate from a study of T cell responses to AZD1222 COVID-19 vaccine. Trimming cost V 2 bases and J 8 bases; bases outside gene matches: 6. The V gene's germline CDR1 is KGHSH and CDR2 LQKENI. The CDR3 runs 14 residues. Repertoires were generated with immunoSEQ multiplex PCR, while TCRdb's copy carries only in-frame clones and drops some. The data show about 81,000 clones, approximately 90% seen once. The analysis combined second doses at about 4 or about 12 weeks. V gene TRBV18 combines with J gene TRBJ1-2; 9 bases agree with TRBD1. The TCR comes from an adult who received the AZD1222 COVID-19 vaccine. Sample: peripheral blood, taken 28 days after the second AZD1222 dose. CDR3 bases: TGTGCCAGCTCACCAAAGGGACAGGGATACGGCTACACCTTC. This encodes CASSPKGQGYGYTF.